This T cell receptor beta chain was profiled in a study of blood T cell repertoires in COVID-19. Study-wide background: The United States, Italy and Spain were the sources of the acute and convalescent COVID-19 samples.

Clinical histories supplied by participants themselves formed the basis of cohort assignment. Cohort 3 recovered donors had two negative PCRs, clearance, or symptom resolution. As handled by the study authors: Cell counts per sample came from amplifying reference gene primers. Using immunoSEQ multiplex PCR, the repertoire was profiled, and TCRdb retains in-frame clones only, with some absent. Clone size and the V and J calls come from that table; the DNA yielded D and trimming. The sample holds approximately 470,000 clones; approximately 90% are singletons and the top ten take 0.7%. Trimming pared 4 bases from V and 0 bases from J, leaving 22 bases between. The germline V gene has CDR1 MGHRA and CDR2 YSYEKL. CDR3 length: 19 amino acids. This clone was detected a few times.

The sample taken for sequencing was PBMCs or T cells enriched from blood (not recorded which). This receptor was obtained from a woman aged 18-30 years who had recovered from COVID-19. This chain connects TRBV4-1 to TRBJ2-1; perhaps TRBD1 as D (6 bases). The DNA for the CDR3 is TGCGCCAGCAGCCGGCCACTATTGAACAGGGTGAGCTCCTACAATGAGCAGTTCTTC. It encodes CASSRPLLNRVSSYNEQFF.